What follows describes a single TCR beta chain. The data belong to a study of cytomegalovirus exposure and HLA in healthy donors. CDR1 is LNHDA and CDR2 is SQIVND in the germline V gene (reference sequence). The V segment lost 8 bases and the J segment 6 bases; nucleotides outside the gene matches: 6. CDR3 length equals 13 residues. Researchers ran the PCR with 60 Vbeta and 13 Jbeta primers. Profiled with immunoSEQ multiplex PCR; TCRdb holds only in-frame clones, not every one. Among 150,000 to 200,000 clones, around 77% were seen once, and the ten largest hold 1.5% to 2%. This chain connects TRBV19 to TRBJ1-5; 8 positions match TRBD1. The sequencing sample was made of PBMCs. The sequence derives from a woman aged 30 to 39 in good health and CMV-seronegative. The CDR3 DNA reads as TGTGCCAGTCAGGGGGCTGCGGGTCAGCCCCAGCATTTT. It codes for CASQGAAGQPQHF.